This entry lists 20 T cell receptor beta chains sequenced from one sample in a study of radiotherapy plus CTLA-4 blockade in lung cancer. TCRdb's table, derived via immunoSEQ multiplex PCR, lists solely in-frame clones and lacks some. The table has about 95,000 clones, approximately 83% seen once. The specimen was peripheral blood, collected from a patient treated with radiotherapy plus ipilimumab. The receptors were sampled from a human donor with non-small cell lung cancer who had stable disease on radiotherapy plus ipilimumab.

The chain combines TRBV10-3 with TRBJ2-5; a possible D gene is TRBD2 (6 bases). The V gene's germline CDR1 is ENHRY and CDR2 SYGVKD. Trimming stripped 4 bases from V and 4 bases from J, with 10 bases between. The CDR3 sequence is 13 residues long. CDR3 coding DNA: TGTGCCATCAGTGGGGGGGAAAGAGAGACCCAGTACTTC. It specifies CAISGGERETQYF.

The V gene is TRBV18, the J gene TRBJ1-6, with 8 bases lining up with TRBD1. Germline assignment: CDR1 KGHSH and CDR2 LQKENI. The CDR3 runs 15 residues. V lost 3 bases and J lost 10; bases outside the gene matches: 8. The CDR3 reads CASSPLDRAGSPLHF. The CDR3 region has the DNA TGTGCCAGCTCACCTTTGGACAGGGCGGGATCACCCCTCCACTTT.

The rearrangement links TRBV13 to TRBJ1-4, with D tentatively TRBD1 (5 bases). V was trimmed by 0 bases and J by 2 bases, leaving 13 bases between them. Germline CDR1 is PRHDT and CDR2 is FYEKMQ (reference sequence). CDR3 length equals 17 residues. CDR3 amino acids: CASSLGRGRVTNEKLFF. The CDR3 DNA is TGTGCCAGCAGCTTAGGGCGGGGACGGGTGACTAATGAAAAACTGTTTTTT.

This clone was observed a handful of times. This chain connects TRBV19 to TRBJ2-1, with 9 positions matching TRBD1. Germline trimming cut 8 bases from V and 6 bases from J; bases unmatched to any gene: 5. CDR3 size: 13 residues. Germline V gene sequence: CDR1 LNHDA, CDR2 SQIVND (reference sequence). The CDR3 loop is CASGQGISNEQFF. The CDR3 coding sequence is TGTGCCAGTGGACAGGGGATATCCAATGAGCAGTTCTTC. Looking up the rest from reference TRBV19 and TRBJ2-1 gives the full variable domain: DGGITQSPKYLFRKEGQNVTLSCEQNLNHDAMYWYRQDPGQGLRLIYYSQIVNDFQKGDIAEGYSVSREKKESFPLTVTSAQKNPTAFYLCASGQGISNEQFFGPGTRLTVL.

The chain recombines TRBV27 with TRBJ2-3; no reliable D call. Germline CDR1 is MNHEY and CDR2 is SMNVEV (reference sequence). The CDR3 has 13 amino acids. Trimming took 3 bases from V and 6 from J, leaving 10 bases between them. The CDR3 DNA follows: TGTGCCAGCAGTTTGGATCGGCCGGATACGCAGTATTTT. This encodes CASSLDRPDTQYF.

The rearrangement links TRBV19 to TRBJ1-2; D possibly corresponds to TRBD1 (6 bases). The CDR3 is made up of 15 amino acids. Germline CDR1 reads LNHDA; CDR2 reads SQIVND (reference sequence). V dropped 7 bases and J dropped 0 bases, with 15 bases sitting between them. The CDR3 DNA is TGTGCCAGTAACTACCGAGGGGGAGCTAACTATGGCTACACCTTC. This translates into CASNYRGGANYGYTF.

J is TRBJ2-2 and V is TRBV13; D tentatively reads TRBD1 or TRBD2 (6 bases each). Looked up from germline, CDR1 is PRHDT and CDR2 is FYEKMQ (reference sequence). Trimming cost V 7 bases and J 4 bases, with 16 bases left between them. The CDR3 runs to 15 residues. CDR3: CASTIWGASTGELFF. The CDR3 nucleotides read TGTGCCAGCACCATTTGGGGGGCGAGCACCGGGGAGCTGTTTTTT.

This chain connects TRBV5-5 to TRBJ1-5, with a weak D call TRBD1 (6 bases). Germline assignment: CDR1 SGHKS and CDR2 YYEKEE (reference sequence). The CDR3 is 16 residues long. The V and J ends lost 4 bases and 2 bases respectively, with 16 bases between them. The CDR3 protein is CASSPWGGGGNQPQHF. CDR3 DNA sequence: TGTGCCAGCAGCCCCTGGGGAGGGGGGGGCAATCAGCCCCAGCATTTT.

The chain links TRBV10-3 to TRBJ1-5, with 7 positions matching TRBD1. The V and J ends lost 8 bases and 0 bases, in that order; junction bases with no gene match: 7. The CDR3 runs to 15 residues. Germline loops: CDR1 ENHRY, CDR2 SYGVKD. The chain's CDR3 is CAISDRAHSNQPQHF. The CDR3 DNA follows: TGTGCCATCTCCGACAGGGCCCATAGCAATCAGCCCCAGCATTTT.

The rearrangement links TRBV10-3 to TRBJ2-7, with D perhaps matching TRBD1 or TRBD2 (5 bases each). CDR1 ENHRY and CDR2 SYGVKD come from the germline V gene. Trimming removed 4 bases at V and 2 bases at J, with 15 bases between. The CDR3 is 15 residues long. The CDR3 nucleotides read TGTGCCATCAGTGGGGCCGGGACGGGGCCCTACGAGCAGTACTTC. Encoded protein: CAISGAGTGPYEQYF.

The table lists this clone with a few counts. The DNA of the CDR3 is TGTGCCAGCAGCTTAGATGGGAACCTATACGAGCAGTACTTC. Protein product: CASSLDGNLYEQYF. The chain joins TRBV11-2 to TRBJ2-7; no reliable D call. Germline V gene data show CDR1 as SGHAT and CDR2 as FQNNGV. Trimming removed 0 bases from V and 4 bases from J, with 10 bases in between. The length of the CDR3 is 14 residues.

This chain uses TRBV6-6 with TRBJ2-2, with no clear D. This CDR3 contains 13 residues. Between the trimmed V and J ends, which lost 5 bases and 1 base, there was a span of 5 bases. Germline V gives CDR1 MNHNY, CDR2 SVGAGI (reference sequence). The CDR3 coding sequence is TGTGCCAGCAGTCCTAAGAACACCGGGGAGCTGTTTTTT. This gives the protein CASSPKNTGELFF.

The J gene is TRBJ2-2, the V gene TRBV2; no firm D call. CDR3 length equals 15 residues. Germline CDR1 SNHLY, CDR2 FYNNEI. Trimming removed 3 bases at V and 0 bases at J, with 8 bases between. The CDR3, as DNA: TGTGCCAGCAGTGAGACATTCGCGAACACCGGGGAGCTGTTTTTT. Translated: CASSETFANTGELFF. Variable domain in full (rest from reference TRBV2 and TRBJ2-2): EPEVTQTPSHQVTQMGQEVILRCVPISNHLYFYWYRQILGQKVEFLVSFYNNEISEKSEIFDDQFSVERPDGSNFTLKIRSTKLEDSAMYFCASSETFANTGELFFGEGSRLTVL.

CDR3 nucleotides: TGTGCCAGCTTTCAGTCCAGGGACACTGAAGCTTTCTTT. Protein: CASFQSRDTEAFF. The V and J genes are TRBV7-9 and TRBJ1-1; possibly TRBD1 for D (5 bases). CDR1 is SEHNR, CDR2 FQNEAQ, per germline (reference sequence). Trimming shortened V by 8 bases and J by 3 bases, and 13 bases separated the two germline ends. The CDR3 spans 13 residues.

This clone appeared once. The genes are TRBV9 and TRBJ2-5, with 10 bases that match TRBD2. Germline CDR1 and CDR2: SGDLS and YYNGEE. Unmatched junction bases numbered 7, after V lost 0 bases and J lost 5 bases. The CDR3 length is 16 residues. In nucleotides, the CDR3 is TGTGCCAGCAGCGTAGCCAGCGGGGGGGCAGGGGAGACCCAGTACTTC. Translating gives CASSVASGGAGETQYF.

J is TRBJ1-1 and V is TRBV9; TRBD1 is a possible D gene (5 bases). V gave up 3 bases and J gave up 7 bases, with 16 bases separating them. Looked up from germline, CDR1 is SGDLS and CDR2 is YYNGEE. The CDR3 spans 14 residues. The CDR3 sequence: CASSATGPRGEAFF. CDR3 nucleotides: TGTGCCAGCAGCGCCACCGGACCTAGGGGTGAAGCTTTCTTT. Variable domain in full (rest from reference TRBV9 and TRBJ1-1): DSGVTQTPKHLITATGQRVTLRCSPRSGDLSVYWYQQSLDQGLQFLIQYYNGEERAKGNILERFSAQQFPDLHSELNLSSLELGDSALYFCASSATGPRGEAFFGQGTRLTVV.

The chain carries TRBV5-6 and TRBJ1-6; no reliable D call. The CDR3 sequence is 15 residues long. V lost 4 bases to trimming and J lost 6 bases, with 14 bases between them. CDR1 is SGHDT and CDR2 is YYEEEE in the germline V gene. The DNA of the CDR3 is TGTGCCAGCAGCCGAACCGGACGGATTAATTCACCCCTCCACTTT. Translation: CASSRTGRINSPLHF.

The gene calls are TRBV19 and TRBJ2-1; unclear D gene. The CDR3 covers 14 residues. CDR1 LNHDA and CDR2 SQIVND come from the germline V gene (reference sequence). V was trimmed by 5 bases and J by 6 bases, leaving 14 bases between them. This chain's CDR3 is CASSPRSRANEQFF. The CDR3 region has the DNA TGTGCCAGTAGTCCAAGGTCTAGGGCCAATGAGCAGTTCTTC.

This chain connects TRBV9 to TRBJ2-3; D unresolved. This CDR3 is built from 12 residues. V was clipped by 4 bases and J by 5 bases, with 8 bases between them. Germline V gene lookup returns CDR1 SGDLS and CDR2 YYNGEE. CDR3 in DNA: TGTGCCAGCAGCCCCGGACGAGATACGCAGTATTTT. Its translation is CASSPGRDTQYF.

V is TRBV5-8 and J is TRBJ1-4, with TRBD1 matching 7 bases. In germline, CDR1 is SGHTS, CDR2 YDEGEE. V lost 0 bases and J lost 3; bases outside the gene matches: 5. This CDR3 is built from 16 residues. As DNA, the CDR3 is TGTGCCAGCAGCTTGGCCCTGGGACAGCCTAATGAAAAACTGTTTTTT. Its translation: CASSLALGQPNEKLFF.